These T cell receptor beta chains were read from a single sample in a study of somatic mutations in cytotoxic T cells in rheumatoid arthritis. The table came from immunoSEQ multiplex PCR; TCRdb's copy has only in-frame clones and leaves some out. The sample carries some 35,000 clones, about four fifths recorded once. Material for sequencing was CD8+ T cells sorted from blood. The receptors were sampled from a man aged 35 to 55 in good health. Each CDR3 is given with its conserved first and last residue. A D gene is named only where the DNA matches it firmly. Clone size, where shown, is once, few, many, or a class for clones that have expanded.

>TRBV9|.|.|TRBJ2-1
TGTGCCAGCAGCGTAGCTACCCGAGGACCAACAGGTGAGCAGTTCTTC
CASSVATRGPTGEQFF
>TRBV6-6|TRBD2|.|TRBJ2-1
TGTGCCAGCAGTTACTTACAACTAGCGGGAGGCAATGAGCAGTTCTTC
CASSYLQLAGGNEQFF
>TRBV5-5|TRBD2|.|TRBJ2-1
TGTGCCAGCAGCTTGAGCCTCGGCGGGGGTGAGCAGTTCTTC
CASSLSLGGGEQFF
>TRBV28|.|.|TRBJ1-5
TGTGCCAGCAGTTCAGGTTTGGGCCTTCAGCCCCAGCATTTT
CASSSGLGLQPQHF
>TRBV2|.|.|TRBJ2-7
TGTGCCAGCAGCCCCGGGACAATCTACGAGCAGTACTTC
CASSPGTIYEQYF
>TRBV11-2|.|.|TRBJ1-1
TGTGCCAGCAGTTCACCAACAGCTTTTGAAGCTTTCTTT
CASSSPTAFEAFF
>TRBV4-1|TRBD1|.|TRBJ2-5
TGCGCCAGCAGCCAGACAGGGGGCGGGGGGGAGACCCAGTACTTC
CASSQTGGGGETQYF
>TRBV28|.|.|TRBJ1-2
TGTGCCAGCAGTTTAATATCGGACTTACAATATGGCTACACCTTC
CASSLISDLQYGYTF
>TRBV6-1|.|.|TRBJ1-5
TGTGCCAGCAGTGACCTCCAGGGTACTCAGCCCCAGCATTTT
CASSDLQGTQPQHF
>TRBV10-1|.|.|TRBJ2-2
TGCGCCAGCAGCCCTCGGGCCGCCTCCGGGGAGCTGTTTTTT
CASSPRAASGELFF
>TRBV7-9|TRBD2|.|TRBJ2-5
TGTGCCAGCAGCTTAGCGAGGGCTAGCGGGAGGGACACACAAGAGACCCAGTACTTC
CASSLARASGRDTQETQYF
>TRBV5-1|.|.|TRBJ2-7
TGCGCCAGCAGCTTGGCCCAGGGGACCCTCTACGAGCAGTACTTC
CASSLAQGTLYEQYF
>TRBV19|.|once|TRBJ2-2
TGTGCCAGCCGGACGGGGGTGGGCACCGGGGAGCTGTTTTTT
CASRTGVGTGELFF
>TRBV6-5|TRBD2|.|TRBJ2-7
TGTGCCAGCAGTTGGACTAGCGGGAGTTACGAGCAGTACTTC
CASSWTSGSYEQYF
>TRBV6-5|TRBD1|.|TRBJ2-5
TGTGCCAGCAGTTACAGACAGGGGGCCCAAGAGACCCAGTACTTC
CASSYRQGAQETQYF
>TRBV4-1|.|.|TRBJ2-2
TGCGCCAGCAGCAGGGCGGCGGGGAACACCGGGGAGCTGTTTTTT
CASSRAAGNTGELFF
>TRBV4-1|.|medium-sized|TRBJ2-5
TGCGCCAGCAGCCAACTTACAGGGCCAGAGACCCAGTACTTC
CASSQLTGPETQYF
>TRBV7-9|.|.|TRBJ2-5
TGTGCCAGCAGTCATACAGAAGAGACCCAGTACTTC
CASSHTEETQYF
>TRBV28|.|.|TRBJ2-7
TGTGCCAGCAGTTCGGGTAAAGGGTTTGACGAGCAGTACTTC
CASSSGKGFDEQYF
>TRBV5-4|TRBD1|.|TRBJ2-7
TGTGCCAGCAGCCCCGGGGACAGCTACGAGCAGTACTTC
CASSPGDSYEQYF
>TRBV7-3|.|.|TRBJ2-3
TGTGCCAGCGGGGGCTCAGCAGGCGATACGCAGTATTTT
CASGGSAGDTQYF
>TRBV30|TRBD1|few|TRBJ2-1
TGTGCCTGGAGGGCCGGGACAGTCCATGAGCAGTTCTTC
CAWRAGTVHEQFF
>TRBV15|TRBD1|.|TRBJ2-3
TGTGCCACCAGTGGGACAGCCACAGATACGCAGTATTTT
CATSGTATDTQYF
>TRBV5-4|.|few|TRBJ2-6
TGTGCCAGCAGACTAGAAGCTGGGGCCAACGTCCTGACTTTC
CASRLEAGANVLTF
>TRBV4-1|.|.|TRBJ1-6
TGCGCCAGCAGCCAAGTAGGAGGGAACCGGTATTCACCCCTCCACTTT
CASSQVGGNRYSPLHF
>TRBV6-4|.|few|TRBJ2-2
TGTGCCAGCAGTGACGGGGGAGGGAACACCGGGGAGCTGTTTTTT
CASSDGGGNTGELFF
>TRBV28|.|.|TRBJ1-1
TGTGCCAGCAGTTTAGGGGGCAATACTGAAGCTTTCTTT
CASSLGGNTEAFF
>TRBV15|TRBD1|.|TRBJ2-7
TGTGCCACCAGTGGGGACAGATCCTACGAGCAGTACTTC
CATSGDRSYEQYF
>TRBV6-5|.|.|TRBJ2-7
TGTGCCAGCAGTACGTTTACAGGAGTCGGGCAGTACTTC
CASSTFTGVGQYF